Described below is a single T cell receptor beta chain sequence and its context. These data belong to a study of cytomegalovirus exposure and HLA in healthy donors. The V end was cut by 6 bases, the J end by 5 bases, with 26 bases between. Per germline, CDR1 MDHEN and CDR2 SYDVKM. The CDR3 covers 18 residues. Amplification used 60 Vbeta primers and 13 Jbeta primers. Repertoires were generated with immunoSEQ multiplex PCR, while TCRdb's copy carries only in-frame clones and drops some. In the table there are around 97,000 clones, almost 80% of which are singletons. Sequenced input: PBMCs. The chain uses TRBV28 and TRBJ2-1, with D tentatively TRBD1 (5 bases). This TCR derives from a man aged 50-60 years in good health and CMV-seropositive. The CDR3 here is CASSGPVTVPLRNNEQFF. CDR3 DNA sequence: TGTGCCAGCAGCGGACCGGTGACAGTCCCGTTACGCAACAATGAGCAGTTCTTC. The whole variable domain, filled in from reference TRBV28 and TRBJ2-1, reads DVKVTQSSRYLVKRTGEKVFLECVQDMDHENMFWYRQDPGLGLRLIYFSYDVKMKEKGDIPEGYSVSREKKERFSLILESASTNQTSMYLCASSGPVTVPLRNNEQFFGPGTRLTVL.